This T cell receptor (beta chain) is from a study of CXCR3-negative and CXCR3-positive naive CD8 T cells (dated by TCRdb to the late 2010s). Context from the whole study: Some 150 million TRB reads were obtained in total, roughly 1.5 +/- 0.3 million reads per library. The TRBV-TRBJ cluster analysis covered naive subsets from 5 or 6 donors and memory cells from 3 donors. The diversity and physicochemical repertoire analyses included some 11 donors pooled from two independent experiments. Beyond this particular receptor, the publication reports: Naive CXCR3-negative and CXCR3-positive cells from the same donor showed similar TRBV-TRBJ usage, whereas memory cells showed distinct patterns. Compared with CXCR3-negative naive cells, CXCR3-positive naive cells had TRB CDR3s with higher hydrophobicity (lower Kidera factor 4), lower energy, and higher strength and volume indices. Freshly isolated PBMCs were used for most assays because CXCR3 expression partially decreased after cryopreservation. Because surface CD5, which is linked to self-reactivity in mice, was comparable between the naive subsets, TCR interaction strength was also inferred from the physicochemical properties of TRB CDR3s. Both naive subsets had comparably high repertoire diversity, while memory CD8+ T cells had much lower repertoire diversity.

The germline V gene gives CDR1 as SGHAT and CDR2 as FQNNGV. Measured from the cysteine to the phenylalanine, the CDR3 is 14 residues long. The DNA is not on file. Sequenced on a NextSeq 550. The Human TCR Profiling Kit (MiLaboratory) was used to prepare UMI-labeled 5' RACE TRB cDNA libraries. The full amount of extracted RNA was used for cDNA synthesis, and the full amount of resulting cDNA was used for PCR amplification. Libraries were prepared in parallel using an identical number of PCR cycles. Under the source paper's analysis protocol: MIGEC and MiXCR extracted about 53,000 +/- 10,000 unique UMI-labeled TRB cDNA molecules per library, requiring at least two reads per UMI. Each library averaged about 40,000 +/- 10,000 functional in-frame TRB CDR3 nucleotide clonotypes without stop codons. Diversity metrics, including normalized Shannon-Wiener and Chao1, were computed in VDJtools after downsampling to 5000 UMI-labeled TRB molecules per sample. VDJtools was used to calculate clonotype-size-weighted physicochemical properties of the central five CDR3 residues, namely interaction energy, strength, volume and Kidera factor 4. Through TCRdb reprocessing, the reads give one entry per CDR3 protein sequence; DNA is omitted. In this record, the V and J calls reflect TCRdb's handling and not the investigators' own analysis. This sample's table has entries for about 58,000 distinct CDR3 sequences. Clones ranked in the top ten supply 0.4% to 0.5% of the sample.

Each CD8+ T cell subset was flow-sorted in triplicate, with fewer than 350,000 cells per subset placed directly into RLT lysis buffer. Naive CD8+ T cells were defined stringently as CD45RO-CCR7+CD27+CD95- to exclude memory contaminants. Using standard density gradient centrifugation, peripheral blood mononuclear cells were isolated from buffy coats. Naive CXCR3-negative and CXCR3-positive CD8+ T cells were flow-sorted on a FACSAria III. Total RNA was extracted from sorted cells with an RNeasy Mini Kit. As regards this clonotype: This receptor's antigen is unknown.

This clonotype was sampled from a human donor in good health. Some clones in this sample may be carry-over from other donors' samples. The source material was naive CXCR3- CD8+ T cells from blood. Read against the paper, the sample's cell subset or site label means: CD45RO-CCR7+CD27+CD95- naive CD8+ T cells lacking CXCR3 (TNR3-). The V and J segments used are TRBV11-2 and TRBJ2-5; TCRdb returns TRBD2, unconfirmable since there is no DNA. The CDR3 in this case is CASSQGPRSETQYF.